The 25 T cell receptor beta chains below were found in one sample sequenced in a study of blood T cell repertoires in COVID-19. Using immunoSEQ multiplex PCR, the repertoire was profiled, and TCRdb retains in-frame clones only, with some absent. Of about 120,000 clones detected, 85% appear once; the ten largest clones hold approximately 10%. The material sequenced was peripheral blood. These receptor sequences come from a man aged 80 or over with acute or convalescent COVID-19.

Here the CDR3 reads CASSLRTSGSFTYNEQFF. The CDR3 region has the DNA TGTGCCAGCAGTCTCCGGACTAGCGGGAGTTTCACCTACAATGAGCAGTTCTTC. The chain is built from TRBV6-2 or TRBV6-3 and TRBJ2-1, with TRBD2 matching 13 bases. The V segment lost 5 bases and the J segment 2 bases; nucleotides outside the gene matches: 9. Per the germline V gene, CDR1 is MNHEY and CDR2 is SVGEGT. The CDR3 is 18 amino acids.

This clone was observed a handful of times. The chain joins TRBV30 to TRBJ2-7, with TRBD1 as a possible D gene (6 bases). V was trimmed by 3 bases and J by 2 bases, leaving 11 bases between them. The germline CDR1 and CDR2 sequences are GTSNPN and SVGIG (reference sequence). The length of the CDR3 is 13 residues. Written as DNA, the CDR3 is TGTGCCTGGAGCCCGGGACATACCTACGAGCAGTACTTC. It is translated as CAWSPGHTYEQYF.

The chain couples TRBV25-1 to TRBJ2-5; 7 bases match TRBD2. Germline V lookup: CDR1 MGHDK, CDR2 SYGVNS. The CDR3 loop spans 15 amino acids. V lost 2 bases to trimming and J lost 5 bases; unmatched junction nucleotides: 8. CDR3 in amino acids: CASSEGGSGMETQYF. CDR3 in DNA: TGTGCCAGCAGTGAAGGCGGGAGTGGAATGGAGACCCAGTACTTC.

The J gene is TRBJ2-1, the V gene TRBV20-1; D is undetermined. Deletions cut 5 bases from V and 6 bases from J, with 8 bases between. Germline-derived CDR1 and CDR2 are DFQATT and SNEGSKA (reference sequence). This CDR3 spans 11 amino acids. CDR3 residues: CSARRFNEQFF. The CDR3 DNA reads as TGCAGTGCTCGCAGATTCAATGAGCAGTTCTTC.

This CDR3 reads CASSPVRNEQFF. DNA for the CDR3: TGCGCCAGCAGCCCTGTGAGGAATGAGCAGTTCTTC. The J gene is TRBJ2-1, the V gene TRBV5-1; D unclear. The V end was cut by 4 bases, the J end by 7 bases, with 9 bases between. Germline V gene sequence: CDR1 SGHRS, CDR2 YFSETQ. The CDR3 length is 12 residues.

This clone appeared once. This chain joins TRBV24-1 and TRBJ2-3; D might be TRBD2 (6 bases). The CDR3 consists of 16 residues. The germline CDR1 and CDR2 sequences are KGHDR and SFDVKD. The V end was cut by 4 bases, the J end by 3 bases, with 16 bases between. The CDR3 sequence: CATSEAESGFTDTQYF. The CDR3 region has the DNA TGTGCCACCAGTGAGGCCGAGAGCGGGTTTACAGATACGCAGTATTTT.

The rearrangement joins TRBV19 to TRBJ1-1, with 8 bases matching TRBD1. This CDR3 spans 15 amino acids. Germline CDR1 LNHDA, CDR2 SQIVND (reference sequence). Unmatched junction bases numbered 10, after V lost 7 bases and J lost 3 bases. CDR3 region: CASIESGRGHTEAFF. The CDR3 DNA sequence: TGTGCCAGTATAGAGTCTGGCAGGGGGCACACTGAAGCTTTCTTT.

This clone was picked up a small number of times. The J gene is TRBJ2-1, the V gene TRBV6-5; D unclear. CDR3 length: 11 residues. Trimming stripped 6 bases from V and 8 bases from J, with 8 bases between. Germline V gene data show CDR1 as MNHEY and CDR2 as SVGAGI. The CDR3 is CASRTVHEQFF. The CDR3 DNA follows: TGTGCCAGCAGGACTGTCCATGAGCAGTTCTTC.

The CDR3 loop reads CASSFLREGETQYF. CDR3 bases: TGCGCCAGCAGCTTCCTCAGGGAGGGGGAGACCCAGTACTTC. This sequence joins TRBV5-1 and TRBJ2-5; 7 positions agree with TRBD2. With 2 bases clipped from V and 5 bases from J, the junction kept 6 bases outside the gene matches. The CDR3 sequence is 14 residues long. Germline CDR1 reads SGHRS; CDR2 reads YFSETQ.

Only one count was recorded for this clone. This chain joins TRBV7-3 and TRBJ2-7; 12 bases align to TRBD2. The CDR3 is made up of 15 amino acids. Germline-derived CDR1 and CDR2 are SGHTA and FQGTGA. V shed 4 bases, J shed 2 bases, and the junction held 3 bases outside the gene matches. As DNA, the CDR3 is TGTGCCAGCAGCTCATCTAGCGGGGGGGCCTACGAGCAGTACTTC. Residues: CASSSSSGGAYEQYF. Variable domain in full (rest from reference TRBV7-3 and TRBJ2-7): GAGVSQTPSNKVTEKGKYVELRCDPISGHTALYWYRQSLGQGPEFLIYFQGTGAADDSGLPNDRFFAVRPEGSVSTLKIQRTERGDSAVYLCASSSSSGGAYEQYFGPGTRLTVT.

This sequence joins TRBV5-5 and TRBJ1-1; D perhaps matches TRBD1 (5 bases). The CDR3 runs to 15 residues. The V gene lost 3 bases and the J gene lost 0 bases, with 12 bases spanning the gap. Germline V gives CDR1 SGHKS, CDR2 YYEKEE (reference sequence). The CDR3 protein is CASSWKQGVNTEAFF. The CDR3 region has the DNA TGTGCCAGCAGCTGGAAGCAGGGCGTGAACACTGAAGCTTTCTTT.

This chain uses TRBV7-3 with TRBJ2-7; TRBD2 might be the D (5 bases). CDR1 is SGHTA and CDR2 is FQGTGA in the germline V gene. The V end was cut by 1 base, the J end by 0 bases, with 16 bases between. The CDR3 length is 17 residues. This CDR3 reads CASSLSSGSGYSYEQYF. The CDR3 bases are TGTGCCAGCAGCTTAAGCTCGGGGAGTGGTTACTCCTACGAGCAGTACTTC.

V and J are TRBV7-2 and TRBJ2-1; perhaps TRBD2 as D (7 bases). Germline V lookup: CDR1 SGHTA, CDR2 FQGNSA. V lost 1 base to trimming and J lost 6 bases, with 19 bases between them. The CDR3 covers 17 residues. The CDR3 DNA follows: TGTGCCAGCAGCTTAGGGTATTGGGGGGGCCCGGGCAATGAGCAGTTCTTC. This encodes CASSLGYWGGPGNEQFF.

The V call is TRBV5-1, the J call TRBJ2-7; 11 nucleotides align to TRBD1. The CDR3 sequence is 16 residues long. The germline gives CDR1 SGHRS, CDR2 YFSETQ. J lost 0 bases, V lost 0 bases, and 2 bases had no gene match. The CDR3 spells CASSLGDRGNSYEQYF. The CDR3 bases are TGCGCCAGCAGCTTGGGGGACAGGGGGAACTCCTACGAGCAGTACTTC.

The chain has TRBV6-5 and TRBJ2-1, with 12 bases lining up with TRBD2. With V trimmed by 6 bases and J by 13 bases, 10 bases remained unmatched. CDR1 is MNHEY, CDR2 SVGAGI, per germline. This CDR3 is 14 amino acids long. Here the CDR3 DNA reads TGTGCCAGCAGAGGACTAGCGGGGAATCCTACTCAGTTCTTC. Its translation: CASRGLAGNPTQFF.

This chain joins TRBV10-1 and TRBJ1-2; TRBD1 might be the D (6 bases). V was trimmed by 5 bases and J by 8 bases, leaving 15 bases between them. This CDR3 contains 13 residues. Germline values: CDR1 WNHNN, CDR2 SYGVQD (reference sequence). Written as DNA, the CDR3 is TGCGCCAGCAGTCAAAACCAGGGGAGCGGCTACACCTTC. It yields the protein CASSQNQGSGYTF.

V and J are TRBV7-2 and TRBJ2-7; D is perhaps TRBD2 (6 bases). The CDR3 extends over 13 amino acids. Germline V CDR1 and CDR2: SGHTA, FQGNSA. With 5 bases removed from V and 4 bases from J, the gap between germline ends came to 12 bases. CDR3 nucleotides: TGTGCCAGCAGCCCCAACGGAGGGTACGAGCAGTACTTC. Translated, it gives CASSPNGGYEQYF.

The gene calls are TRBV11-2 and TRBJ2-1; 8 nucleotides agree with TRBD2. The CDR3 covers 14 residues. Germline V gene lookup returns CDR1 SGHAT and CDR2 FQNNGV. V gave up 5 bases and J gave up 3 bases; unmatched junction bases: 3. CDR3 protein: CASSGSGDYNEQFF. The CDR3 coding sequence is TGTGCCAGCAGCGGTAGCGGGGACTACAATGAGCAGTTCTTC.

This clone was counted once. The chain combines TRBV3-1 (or the pseudogene TRBV3-2) with TRBJ1-6, with D unresolved. Germline-derived CDR1 and CDR2 are LGHDT and YNNKEL (reference sequence). The V and J ends lost 5 bases and 0 bases respectively, with 11 bases between them. The CDR3 loop spans 16 amino acids. The CDR3 bases are TGTGCCAGCAGCACGGTACTGAGCTCCTATAATTCACCCCTCCACTTT. Translation gives CASSTVLSSYNSPLHF.

The J gene is TRBJ2-1, the V gene TRBV4-2, with 8 bases fitting TRBD2. J was trimmed by 1 base and V by 4 bases; bases with no gene match: 3. The CDR3 covers 15 residues. Germline-derived CDR1 and CDR2 are LGHNA and YNFKEQ. CDR3 residues: CASSRTSGSYNEQFF. The CDR3 bases are TGTGCCAGCAGCCGAACTAGCGGTTCCTACAATGAGCAGTTCTTC.

The genes are TRBV7-2 and TRBJ2-7; 8 nucleotides line up with TRBD2. The CDR3 covers 18 residues. Trimming cost V 0 bases and J 6 bases; bases outside gene matches: 16. Germline V gene sequence: CDR1 SGHTA, CDR2 FQGNSA. This CDR3 reads CASSLAGGFGGRNREQYF. The CDR3 DNA follows: TGTGCCAGCAGCTTAGCAGGGGGGTTCGGCGGGAGGAACCGCGAGCAGTACTTC.

The chain combines TRBV7-2 with TRBJ1-6, with unresolved D. The CDR3 contains 14 residues. V was trimmed by 1 base and J by 9 bases, leaving 10 bases between them. Germline V gene lookup returns CDR1 SGHTA and CDR2 FQGNSA. The CDR3 sequence is CASSLGTGSSPLHF. The CDR3 DNA is TGTGCCAGCAGCTTAGGCACGGGTAGTTCACCCCTCCACTTT.

The rearrangement links TRBV6-5 to TRBJ1-2; D is undetermined. This CDR3 comprises 14 residues. CDR1 MNHEY and CDR2 SVGAGI come from the germline V gene. Deletions cut 6 bases from V and 4 bases from J, with 15 bases between. CDR3 DNA sequence: TGTGCCAGCAGGGCGACGGGGTCGGGCTATGGCTACACCTTC. It encodes CASRATGSGYGYTF.

The chain is built from TRBV25-1 and TRBJ1-1; D possibly corresponds to TRBD1 (5 bases). The CDR3 has 14 amino acids. The germline V and J ends were trimmed by 1 base and 4 bases, with 10 bases remaining between them. The germline CDR1 and CDR2 sequences are MGHDK and SYGVNS. In nucleotides, the CDR3 is TGTGCCAGCAGTGAATCCGGGGGAAGCACTGAAGCTTTCTTT. This translates into CASSESGGSTEAFF.

V and J are TRBV9 and TRBJ2-6; the match to TRBD1 covers 9 bases. The length of the CDR3 is 17 residues. Germline V gene data show CDR1 as SGDLS and CDR2 as YYNGEE. J was trimmed by 0 bases and V by 7 bases; bases with no gene match: 8. The CDR3 region is CASAPTGGYSGANVLTF. The CDR3 DNA follows: TGTGCCAGCGCCCCGACAGGGGGATACTCTGGGGCCAACGTCCTGACTTTC.